This T cell receptor beta chain was obtained from a study of T-cell memory formation after mild COVID-19. This CDR3 region has 12 residues. The V gene's germline CDR1 is MDHEN and CDR2 SYDVKM. The V gene end was trimmed by 11 bases and the J gene end by 1 base; junction bases not matched to a gene: 4. TCRdb reprocessed the 5' RACE reads via MiXCR and lists one record per CDR3 protein. This sample has roughly 500,000 distinct CDR3 sequences, with roughly 22% found just once. This clonotype was detected a few times. The sample was PBMCs or a T cell subset sorted from them (not recorded which). The sequence was collected from an adult woman who had mild COVID-19 (a few samples of this study predate the infection). Cell type and time point are not known. The genes are TRBV28 and TRBJ2-7; 8 bases are shared with TRBD1. The chain's CDR3 is CAARDRSYEQYF. The CDR3 DNA is TGTGCCGCACGGGACAGGTCCTACGAGCAGTACTTC.